This TCR beta chain was profiled in a study of technical replicates of blood from a few donors. The CDR3 is 16 amino acids. The germline V gene has CDR1 LNHDA and CDR2 SQIVND (reference sequence). The V and J ends lost 2 bases and 4 bases respectively, with 17 bases between them. Clones were sequenced by immunoSEQ multiplex PCR, and TCRdb holds only the in-frame ones, with some missing. The sample lists fewer than 90,000 clones; over 75% were seen once. The chain combines TRBV19 with TRBJ2-5, with D perhaps TRBD2 (5 bases). The material sequenced was T cells isolated from PBMCs. The sequence was obtained from a human donor in good health. CDR3 protein: CASSIPGVPGGETQYF. The CDR3 DNA sequence: TGTGCCAGTAGTATACCCGGGGTCCCCGGAGGAGAGACCCAGTACTTC.